The rows below give T cell receptor beta chains drawn from one sample of a study of cytomegalovirus exposure and HLA in healthy donors. Measured with immunoSEQ multiplex PCR; TCRdb has only the in-frame clones, and not every one. The profile covers about 120,000 clones, with 75% appearing a single time and 1.5% to 2% taken by the ten largest. Sequencing was performed on PBMCs. These receptors came from a woman between 18 and 29 years old in good health and CMV-seronegative. CDR3s include the opening cysteine and the closing phenylalanine or tryptophan. The D gene is left open where the match is weak. Size is stated for part of the rows, as once, few or many counts, or as a class when the clone is expanded.

d_gene: TRBD1; j_gene: TRBJ1-1; abundance: NA; v_gene: TRBV28; CDR3aa: CASSRLTGMNTEAFF; CDR3nt: TGTGCCAGCAGTCGTCTGACAGGGATGAACACTGAAGCTTTCTTT
d_gene: NA; j_gene: TRBJ1-1; abundance: NA; v_gene: TRBV6-5; CDR3aa: CASSYSPQGMNTEAFF; CDR3nt: TGTGCCAGCAGTTATTCACCACAGGGTATGAACACTGAAGCTTTCTTT
d_gene: NA; j_gene: TRBJ2-2; abundance: few; v_gene: TRBV1; CDR3aa: CTSSQDQDTNTGELFF; CDR3nt: TGCACCAGCAGCCAAGATCAGGACACGAACACCGGGGAGCTGTTTTTT
d_gene: NA; j_gene: TRBJ2-7; abundance: NA; v_gene: TRBV2; CDR3aa: CASSELGQYPKSSYEQYF; CDR3nt: TGTGCCAGCAGTGAATTAGGACAGTATCCGAAGAGCTCCTACGAGCAGTACTTC
d_gene: TRBD2; j_gene: TRBJ2-7; abundance: NA; v_gene: TRBV15; CDR3aa: CATSTTGMDSGGSYEQYF; CDR3nt: TGTGCCACCAGCACGACTGGGATGGATAGCGGGGGCTCCTACGAGCAGTACTTC
d_gene: TRBD1; j_gene: TRBJ1-2; abundance: few; v_gene: TRBV5-1; CDR3aa: CASSLWTGGGGYTF; CDR3nt: TGCGCCAGCAGCTTGTGGACAGGGGGCGGTGGCTACACCTTC
d_gene: NA; j_gene: TRBJ2-7; abundance: few; v_gene: TRBV7-6; CDR3aa: CASSPSSYEQYF; CDR3nt: TGTGCCAGCAGCCCTAGCTCCTACGAGCAGTACTTC
d_gene: NA; j_gene: TRBJ1-3; abundance: NA; v_gene: TRBV4-1; CDR3aa: CASSQGQLSGNTIYF; CDR3nt: TGCGCCAGCAGCCAAGGACAGCTCTCTGGAAACACCATATATTTT
d_gene: TRBD2; j_gene: TRBJ2-1; abundance: NA; v_gene: TRBV6-5; CDR3aa: CASSPGTSGVDEQFF; CDR3nt: TGTGCCAGCAGCCCCGGGACTAGCGGGGTAGATGAGCAGTTCTTC
d_gene: NA; j_gene: TRBJ2-2; abundance: NA; v_gene: TRBV6-5; CDR3aa: CASSWEGVPGELFF; CDR3nt: TGTGCCAGCAGTTGGGAGGGGGTCCCCGGGGAGCTGTTTTTT
d_gene: TRBD1; j_gene: TRBJ2-1; abundance: NA; v_gene: TRBV25-1; CDR3aa: CASSEHHRGRSYNEQFF; CDR3nt: TGTGCCAGCAGTGAACACCACAGGGGTCGATCCTACAATGAGCAGTTCTTC
d_gene: NA; j_gene: TRBJ1-5; abundance: few; v_gene: TRBV7-8; CDR3aa: CASSPGGGSNQPQHF; CDR3nt: TGTGCCAGCAGCCCCGGGGGGGGTAGCAATCAGCCCCAGCATTTT
d_gene: NA; j_gene: TRBJ2-7; abundance: NA; v_gene: TRBV27; CDR3aa: CASSFTNSYEQYF; CDR3nt: TGTGCCAGCAGTTTTACAAATTCCTACGAGCAGTACTTC
d_gene: TRBD2; j_gene: TRBJ2-2; abundance: NA; v_gene: TRBV14; CDR3aa: CASSPPGGSNTGELFF; CDR3nt: TGTGCCAGCAGCCCCCCGGGGGGGTCCAACACCGGGGAGCTGTTTTTT
d_gene: TRBD1; j_gene: TRBJ2-5; abundance: NA; v_gene: TRBV27; CDR3aa: CASSLSARGHGETQYF; CDR3nt: TGTGCCAGCAGTTTATCGGCCAGGGGGCATGGAGAGACCCAGTACTTC
d_gene: NA; j_gene: TRBJ2-3; abundance: NA; v_gene: TRBV28; CDR3aa: CASSLRGPSSSTDTQYF; CDR3nt: TGTGCCAGCAGTTTGCGGGGGCCTAGCTCTAGCACAGATACGCAGTATTTT
d_gene: NA; j_gene: TRBJ2-7; abundance: few; v_gene: TRBV19; CDR3aa: CASSMSAGRSVGEQYF; CDR3nt: TGTGCCAGTAGTATGTCGGCAGGTCGGTCGGTTGGCGAGCAGTACTTC
d_gene: NA; j_gene: TRBJ1-4; abundance: NA; v_gene: TRBV6-5; CDR3aa: CASSYSGRDDEKLFF; CDR3nt: TGTGCCAGCAGTTACTCGGGCAGGGATGATGAAAAACTGTTTTTT
d_gene: TRBD1; j_gene: TRBJ1-1; abundance: NA; v_gene: TRBV28; CDR3aa: CASSLRDRAGNTEAFF; CDR3nt: TGTGCCAGCAGTTTACGGGACAGGGCGGGGAACACTGAAGCTTTCTTT
d_gene: NA; j_gene: TRBJ1-1; abundance: NA; v_gene: TRBV30; CDR3aa: CAWSVTANTEAFF; CDR3nt: TGTGCCTGGAGTGTGACAGCGAACACTGAAGCTTTCTTT
d_gene: NA; j_gene: TRBJ1-1; abundance: NA; v_gene: TRBV19; CDR3aa: CASSIEGRGLVNTEAFF; CDR3nt: TGTGCCAGTAGTATAGAGGGACGGGGGTTGGTTAACACTGAAGCTTTCTTT
d_gene: NA; j_gene: TRBJ1-5; abundance: NA; v_gene: TRBV6-1; CDR3aa: CASTERNQPQHF; CDR3nt: TGTGCCAGCACCGAGCGGAATCAGCCCCAGCATTTT
d_gene: NA; j_gene: TRBJ1-5; abundance: NA; v_gene: TRBV6-1; CDR3aa: CASGGFNSNQPQHF; CDR3nt: TGTGCCAGCGGAGGGTTTAATAGCAATCAGCCCCAGCATTTT
d_gene: NA; j_gene: TRBJ2-2; abundance: NA; v_gene: TRBV5-4; CDR3aa: CASSSAAGGELFF; CDR3nt: TGTGCCAGCAGCTCGGCGGCGGGCGGGGAGCTGTTTTTT
d_gene: NA; j_gene: TRBJ1-2; abundance: NA; v_gene: TRBV2; CDR3aa: CASSEGLHLAYGYTF; CDR3nt: TGTGCCAGCAGTGAAGGTTTGCATCTGGCCTATGGCTACACCTTC
d_gene: NA; j_gene: TRBJ1-2; abundance: NA; v_gene: TRBV1; CDR3aa: CTSSQVDRSYGYTF; CDR3nt: TGCACCAGCAGCCAAGTGGACAGGTCCTATGGCTACACCTTC
d_gene: NA; j_gene: TRBJ1-1; abundance: NA; v_gene: TRBV6-1; CDR3aa: CASSEALFWGESNTEAFF; CDR3nt: TGTGCCAGCAGTGAAGCGCTTTTTTGGGGGGAATCGAACACTGAAGCTTTCTTT
d_gene: TRBD1; j_gene: TRBJ2-5; abundance: NA; v_gene: TRBV10-3; CDR3aa: CAISGPPPGGRETQYF; CDR3nt: TGTGCCATCAGTGGTCCTCCCCCAGGGGGTCGAGAGACCCAGTACTTC
d_gene: NA; j_gene: TRBJ1-6; abundance: NA; v_gene: TRBV7-2; CDR3aa: CASRAGLSYNSPLHF; CDR3nt: TGTGCCAGCAGGGCGGGCCTCTCCTATAATTCACCCCTCCACTTT
d_gene: TRBD2; j_gene: TRBJ2-7; abundance: NA; v_gene: TRBV5-1; CDR3aa: CASSQTGLAAEEQYF; CDR3nt: TGCGCCAGCAGCCAAACGGGACTAGCGGCCGAAGAGCAGTACTTC
d_gene: TRBD1; j_gene: TRBJ2-7; abundance: NA; v_gene: TRBV5-1; CDR3aa: CASSLETGGEYEQYF; CDR3nt: TGCGCCAGCAGCTTGGAAACAGGGGGCGAGTACGAGCAGTACTTC
d_gene: NA; j_gene: TRBJ2-3; abundance: few; v_gene: TRBV5-8; CDR3aa: CASSLIFSTDTQYF; CDR3nt: TGTGCCAGCAGCCTTATATTTAGCACAGATACGCAGTATTTT
d_gene: TRBD1; j_gene: TRBJ1-1; abundance: NA; v_gene: TRBV6-1; CDR3aa: CASAKGARNTEAFF; CDR3nt: TGTGCCAGTGCGAAGGGGGCGCGGAACACTGAAGCTTTCTTT
d_gene: TRBD1; j_gene: TRBJ1-1; abundance: NA; v_gene: TRBV18; CDR3aa: CASSPLLAGGAQTEAFF; CDR3nt: TGTGCCAGCTCACCACTTCTCGCAGGGGGCGCACAAACTGAAGCTTTCTTT
d_gene: TRBD1; j_gene: TRBJ1-4; abundance: once; v_gene: TRBV7-9; CDR3aa: CASSDPGTGGEKLFF; CDR3nt: TGTGCCAGCAGTGACCCCGGGACAGGGGGCGAAAAACTGTTTTTT
d_gene: NA; j_gene: TRBJ1-1; abundance: NA; v_gene: TRBV9; CDR3aa: CASSVGHLVNTEAFF; CDR3nt: TGTGCCAGCAGCGTCGGACATTTGGTGAACACTGAAGCTTTCTTT
d_gene: TRBD1; j_gene: TRBJ1-5; abundance: NA; v_gene: TRBV10-2; CDR3aa: CASQGQGNQPQHF; CDR3nt: TGCGCCAGTCAAGGACAGGGCAATCAGCCCCAGCATTTT
d_gene: TRBD1; j_gene: TRBJ1-1; abundance: NA; v_gene: TRBV7-9; CDR3aa: CASTPGGTEAFF; CDR3nt: TGTGCCAGCACCCCAGGGGGGACTGAAGCTTTCTTT
d_gene: NA; j_gene: TRBJ1-5; abundance: NA; v_gene: TRBV28; CDR3aa: CASSLGQFNQPQHF; CDR3nt: TGTGCCAGCAGTTTAGGGCAGTTCAATCAGCCCCAGCATTTT
d_gene: NA; j_gene: TRBJ1-1; abundance: NA; v_gene: TRBV10-2; CDR3aa: CASRPAGGTEAFF; CDR3nt: TGCGCCAGCAGGCCCGCGGGCGGCACTGAAGCTTTCTTT
d_gene: NA; j_gene: TRBJ2-5; abundance: once; v_gene: TRBV5-1; CDR3aa: CASSLATGTQETQYF; CDR3nt: TGCGCCAGCAGCTTGGCTACAGGGACCCAAGAGACCCAGTACTTC
d_gene: NA; j_gene: TRBJ1-1; abundance: few; v_gene: TRBV5-6; CDR3aa: CASRGGLGRNTEAFF; CDR3nt: TGTGCCAGCAGGGGGGGGTTGGGTCGGAACACTGAAGCTTTCTTT
d_gene: NA; j_gene: TRBJ1-2; abundance: NA; v_gene: TRBV7-2; CDR3aa: CASSYSGRGYTF; CDR3nt: TGTGCCAGCAGCTACTCAGGTCGAGGCTACACCTTC
d_gene: NA; j_gene: TRBJ2-7; abundance: NA; v_gene: TRBV5-5; CDR3aa: CASSPFALEQYF; CDR3nt: TGTGCCAGCAGCCCATTTGCACTCGAGCAGTACTTC
d_gene: TRBD1; j_gene: TRBJ2-1; abundance: NA; v_gene: TRBV18; CDR3aa: CASSPWTGEREQFF; CDR3nt: TGTGCCAGCTCACCATGGACAGGGGAGAGGGAGCAGTTCTTC
d_gene: TRBD2; j_gene: TRBJ2-3; abundance: NA; v_gene: TRBV6-4; CDR3aa: CASSERAGGATDTQYF; CDR3nt: TGTGCCAGCAGTGAAAGGGCCGGGGGGGCCACAGATACGCAGTATTTT
d_gene: TRBD1; j_gene: TRBJ1-1; abundance: once; v_gene: TRBV7-9; CDR3aa: CASSLQGAWNTEAFF; CDR3nt: TGTGCCAGCAGCTTGCAGGGGGCGTGGAACACTGAAGCTTTCTTT
d_gene: TRBD1; j_gene: TRBJ2-7; abundance: few; v_gene: TRBV2; CDR3aa: CASSAGTANYEQYF; CDR3nt: TGTGCCAGCAGTGCCGGGACAGCTAACTACGAGCAGTACTTC
d_gene: TRBD2; j_gene: TRBJ2-5; abundance: NA; v_gene: TRBV5-6; CDR3aa: CASSRGLDPETQYF; CDR3nt: TGTGCCAGCAGCCGGGGACTAGATCCGGAGACCCAGTACTTC
d_gene: NA; j_gene: TRBJ1-2; abundance: NA; v_gene: TRBV7-8; CDR3aa: CASSLDRAGYTF; CDR3nt: TGTGCCAGCAGCTTAGACAGGGCTGGCTACACCTTC
d_gene: NA; j_gene: TRBJ1-3; abundance: NA; v_gene: TRBV9; CDR3aa: CASSGGLGSGNTIYF; CDR3nt: TGTGCCAGCAGTGGAGGGTTGGGGTCTGGAAACACCATATATTTT
d_gene: NA; j_gene: TRBJ2-7; abundance: NA; v_gene: TRBV6-5; CDR3aa: CASSLAGHPSYEQYF; CDR3nt: TGTGCCAGCAGTTTAGCCGGACACCCTTCCTACGAGCAGTACTTC